Given below is one T cell receptor (beta chain) in context. A read error may produce the germline difference seen at one junction end. The data are from a study of blood T cell repertoires in COVID-19. Here immunoSEQ multiplex PCR was the method, and the copy in TCRdb shows in-frame clones only, minus some. The table lists roughly 160,000 clones, about 88% of them singletons. The CDR3 runs 12 residues. Germline V gene data show CDR1 as MDHEN and CDR2 as SYDVKM. Sequenced sample: peripheral blood. V is TRBV28 and J is TRBJ1-6; D ambiguous. The TCR was taken from a man aged 40-50 years with acute or convalescent COVID-19. The DNA for the CDR3 is TGTGCCAGCAGTTTACGTACGGGAGCCCCCGACTTT. It codes for CASSLRTGAPDF.